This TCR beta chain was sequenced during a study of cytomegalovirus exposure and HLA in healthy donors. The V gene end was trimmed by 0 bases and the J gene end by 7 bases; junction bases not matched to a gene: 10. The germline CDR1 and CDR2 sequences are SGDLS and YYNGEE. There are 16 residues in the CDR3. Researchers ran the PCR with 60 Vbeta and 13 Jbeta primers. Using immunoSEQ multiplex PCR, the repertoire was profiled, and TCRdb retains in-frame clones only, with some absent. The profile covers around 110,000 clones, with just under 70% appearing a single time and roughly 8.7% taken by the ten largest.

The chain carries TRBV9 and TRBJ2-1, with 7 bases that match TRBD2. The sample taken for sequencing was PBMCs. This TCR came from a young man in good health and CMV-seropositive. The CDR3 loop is CASSVATSGVWNEQFF. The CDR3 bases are TGTGCCAGCAGCGTAGCAACCAGCGGGGTGTGGAATGAGCAGTTCTTC.